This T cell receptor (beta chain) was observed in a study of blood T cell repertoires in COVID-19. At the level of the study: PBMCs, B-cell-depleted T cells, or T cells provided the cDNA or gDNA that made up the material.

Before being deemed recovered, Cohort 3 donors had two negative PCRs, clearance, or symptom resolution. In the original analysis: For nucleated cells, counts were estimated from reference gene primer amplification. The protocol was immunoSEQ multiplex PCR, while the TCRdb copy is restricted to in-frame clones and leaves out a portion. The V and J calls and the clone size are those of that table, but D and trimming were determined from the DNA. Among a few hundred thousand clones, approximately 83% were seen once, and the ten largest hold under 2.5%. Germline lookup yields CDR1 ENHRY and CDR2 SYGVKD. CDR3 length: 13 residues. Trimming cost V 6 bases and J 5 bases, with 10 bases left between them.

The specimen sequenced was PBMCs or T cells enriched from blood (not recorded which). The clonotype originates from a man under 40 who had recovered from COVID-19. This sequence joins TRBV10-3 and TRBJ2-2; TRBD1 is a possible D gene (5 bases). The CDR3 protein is CAIRGLGTGELFF. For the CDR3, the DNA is TGTGCCATCAGGGGGCTGGGGACCGGGGAGCTGTTTTTT.